Listed below are T cell receptor beta chains from one sample, sequenced in a study of lymphopenia after photon versus proton radiotherapy. TCRdb's table, derived via immunoSEQ multiplex PCR, lists solely in-frame clones and lacks some. The sample gives approximately 150,000 clones, roughly nine tenths of which show up once; around 4.6% is in the top ten. Material: peripheral blood, obtained from a patient treated with photon-based radiotherapy. All receptors derive from a man aged 50-59 years with gastric cancer. CDR3s include the opening cysteine and the closing phenylalanine or tryptophan. A D gene is named only where the DNA matches it firmly. A clone size is listed for some rows: how often the clone was seen (once, few, many), or a class if it is expanded.

TRBJ2-3	.	TRBV6-1	TRBD2	CASSKLAGYTDTQYF	TGTGCCAGCAGTAAACTAGCGGGATACACAGATACGCAGTATTTT
TRBJ2-3	.	TRBV5-6	TRBD2	CASSSGLAGSGNTQYF	TGTGCCAGCAGCTCCGGACTAGCGGGGTCCGGGAATACGCAGTATTTT
TRBJ1-1	once	TRBV5-5	.	CASSSFQANTEAFF	TGTGCCAGCAGCTCTTTCCAAGCGAACACTGAAGCTTTCTTT
TRBJ2-1	.	TRBV11-2	.	CASSTRGGSDEQFF	TGTGCCAGCAGCACCCGCGGAGGGAGCGATGAGCAGTTCTTC
TRBJ1-1	.	TRBV7-2	TRBD1	CASSSQGRMNTEAFF	TGTGCCAGCAGCTCACAGGGGAGAATGAACACTGAAGCTTTCTTT
TRBJ1-3	many	TRBV6-1	.	CASSEEESSGNTIYF	TGTGCCAGCAGTGAAGAGGAGTCCTCTGGAAACACCATATATTTT
TRBJ2-7	.	TRBV30	TRBD2	CAWRPSGSSEQYF	TGTGCCTGGAGGCCTAGCGGGAGCAGCGAGCAGTACTTC
TRBJ1-5	.	TRBV7-8	TRBD1	CASSTARGLDQPQHF	TGTGCCAGCAGCACAGCCAGGGGGCTTGATCAGCCCCAGCATTTT
TRBJ1-2	.	TRBV5-6	.	CASRRDLMGLSYGYTF	TGTGCCAGCAGACGTGACTTAATGGGACTCTCCTATGGCTACACCTTC
TRBJ1-3	.	TRBV15	.	CATSRAGLGNTIYF	TGTGCCACCAGCAGAGCAGGGCTTGGAAACACCATATATTTT
TRBJ1-5	.	TRBV6-1	TRBD1	CASSVRTGGYKSNQPQHF	TGTGCCAGCAGTGTCCGGACAGGGGGCTATAAGAGCAATCAGCCCCAGCATTTT
TRBJ2-1	.	TRBV28	.	CASSVFSNEQFF	TGTGCCAGCAGTGTCTTCTCCAATGAGCAGTTCTTC
TRBJ2-3	.	TRBV2	TRBD2	CASTGSSGNTDTQYF	TGTGCCAGCACAGGTTCTAGCGGGAACACAGATACGCAGTATTTT
TRBJ1-1	.	TRBV9	.	CASSSDPNTEAFF	TGTGCCAGCAGTTCCGACCCGAACACTGAAGCTTTCTTT
TRBJ1-3	.	TRBV9	.	CASSVSGGTLSGNTIYF	TGTGCCAGCAGCGTAAGCGGGGGAACCCTCTCTGGAAACACCATATATTTT
TRBJ2-1	.	TRBV11-2	.	CASSLGSLRNEQFF	TGTGCCAGCAGCTTAGGCTCCCTGCGCAATGAGCAGTTCTTC
TRBJ2-1	.	TRBV27	.	CASGQGNEQFF	TGTGCCAGCGGCCAGGGCAATGAGCAGTTCTTC
TRBJ1-5	.	TRBV11-3	.	CASSLDGECEQAYSNQPQHF	TGTGCCAGCAGCTTAGATGGTGAATGTGAGCAGGCATATAGCAATCAGCCCCAGCATTTT
TRBJ2-2	.	TRBV25-1	.	CASSATGSYTGELFF	TGTGCCAGCAGTGCGACAGGATCTTACACCGGGGAGCTGTTTTTT
TRBJ2-1	.	TRBV30	.	CAWSSHGTHNEQFF	TGTGCCTGGAGTAGTCATGGGACTCACAATGAGCAGTTCTTC
TRBJ2-7	.	TRBV5-6	.	CASSLGVPGRLEQYF	TGTGCCAGCAGCTTGGGGGTGCCAGGGCGGCTGGAGCAGTACTTC
TRBJ2-1	few	TRBV7-9	.	CASSLIQGGGNEQFF	TGTGCCAGCAGCTTGATCCAGGGAGGGGGCAATGAGCAGTTCTTC
TRBJ1-1	.	TRBV15	.	CATSRGPAEAFF	TGTGCCACCAGCAGAGGACCAGCCGAAGCTTTCTTT
TRBJ2-3	.	TRBV29-1	TRBD2	CSVEMSGRTDTQYF	TGCAGCGTTGAGATGAGCGGGAGAACAGATACGCAGTATTTT
TRBJ2-2	.	TRBV19	.	CASSIPPGSPNTGELFF	TGTGCCAGTAGTATTCCCCCCGGGAGCCCGAACACCGGGGAGCTGTTTTTT
TRBJ2-1	few	TRBV11-3	TRBD2	CASSDEGGSNEQFF	TGTGCCAGCAGCGACGAGGGAGGGTCCAATGAGCAGTTCTTC
TRBJ2-2	once	TRBV5-1	.	CASSAGGSNTGELFF	TGCGCCAGCAGCGCAGGAGGTTCGAACACCGGGGAGCTGTTTTTT
TRBJ2-1	.	TRBV28	TRBD2	CASSDAGTSGKYEQFF	TGTGCCAGCAGTGATGCCGGGACTAGCGGGAAATATGAGCAGTTCTTC
TRBJ2-7	.	TRBV13	.	CASSPYGYEQYF	TGTGCCAGCAGCCCCTACGGCTACGAGCAGTACTTC
TRBJ1-5	.	TRBV6-1	.	CASRVSVGRNQPQHF	TGTGCCAGCAGGGTCTCGGTGGGGCGCAATCAGCCCCAGCATTTT
TRBJ2-7	.	TRBV5-1	TRBD2	CASRATSGNYEQYF	TGCGCCAGCAGGGCGACTAGCGGAAATTACGAGCAGTACTTC
TRBJ1-1	.	TRBV20-1	.	CSAVENTEAFF	TGCAGTGCTGTTGAGAACACTGAAGCTTTCTTT
TRBJ2-7	.	TRBV27	TRBD1	CASSFYGQGAREQYF	TGTGCCAGCAGTTTTTATGGTCAGGGGGCGAGGGAGCAGTACTTC
TRBJ2-3	once	TRBV5-1	.	CASSSRGADTQYF	TGCGCCAGCAGCAGTCGTGGCGCAGATACGCAGTATTTT
TRBJ1-5	.	TRBV7-8	.	CASSLASQFSNQPQHF	TGTGCCAGCAGCTTAGCGTCGCAGTTTAGCAATCAGCCCCAGCATTTT
TRBJ1-2	.	TRBV2	.	CASSVGDSPRYGYTF	TGTGCCAGCAGCGTAGGCGACAGTCCAAGATATGGCTACACCTTC
TRBJ1-5	.	TRBV28	TRBD1	CASSPGTENQPQHF	TGTGCCAGCAGCCCGGGGACAGAGAATCAGCCCCAGCATTTT
TRBJ2-7	once	TRBV7-2	TRBD2	CASSSTRLASAYEQYF	TGTGCCAGCAGCTCGACCCGACTAGCTTCAGCCTACGAGCAGTACTTC
TRBJ2-7	once	TRBV30	TRBD1	CAWSATGTEQYF	TGTGCCTGGAGTGCGACAGGGACCGAGCAGTACTTC
TRBJ2-3	.	TRBV11-2	.	CASSLNTADTQYF	TGTGCCAGCAGCCTTAACACCGCAGATACGCAGTATTTT
TRBJ1-4	.	TRBV7-7	.	CASSSTRTDHYNEKLFF	TGTGCCAGCAGCTCGACCCGGACTGACCATTATAATGAAAAACTGTTTTTT
TRBJ1-1	.	TRBV5-1	TRBD1	CASSPRTGLNTEAFF	TGCGCCAGCAGCCCCCGGACAGGACTTAACACTGAAGCTTTCTTT
TRBJ2-1	few	TRBV28	TRBD1	CASITTGTSYNEQFF	TGTGCCAGCATTACGACAGGGACCTCCTACAATGAGCAGTTCTTC
TRBJ2-1	.	TRBV7-8	TRBD2	CASSGRTSARPKTYNEQFF	TGTGCCAGCAGCGGCAGGACTAGCGCCAGACCCAAAACCTACAATGAGCAGTTCTTC
TRBJ1-2	.	TRBV5-8	.	CASSLRSQGLDYGYTF	TGTGCCAGCAGCCTGAGGTCTCAGGGGCTCGACTATGGCTACACCTTC
TRBJ1-5	.	TRBV25-1	.	CASSDRGQPQHF	TGTGCCAGCAGTGATCGCGGTCAGCCCCAGCATTTT
TRBJ1-5	.	TRBV21-1	.	CASSRQRRSNQPQHF	TGTGCCAGCAGCCGCCAGCGAAGGAGCAATCAGCCCCAGCATTTT
TRBJ2-3	.	TRBV30	.	CAWSDEDTQYF	TGTGCCTGGAGTGACGAAGATACGCAGTATTTT
TRBJ1-2	.	TRBV6-6	.	CASSYSGGTYGYTF	TGTGCCAGCAGTTACTCGGGAGGGACCTATGGCTACACCTTC
TRBJ1-5	few	TRBV6-5	.	CASSYDSYSNQPQHF	TGTGCCAGCAGTTACGACAGTTATAGCAATCAGCCCCAGCATTTT
TRBJ1-2	few	TRBV14	.	CASSLNRVVEGYTF	TGTGCCAGCAGCCTCAACCGGGTCGTAGAGGGCTACACCTTC
TRBJ2-3	.	TRBV9	TRBD1	CASSASFRDRKVTDTQYF	TGTGCCAGCAGCGCCAGTTTCCGGGACAGAAAAGTCACAGATACGCAGTATTTT
TRBJ1-1	many	TRBV6-1	.	CASGRNTEAFF	TGTGCCAGCGGTAGGAACACTGAAGCTTTCTTT
TRBJ1-1	.	TRBV6-5	TRBD1	CASSTPQGEEAFF	TGTGCCAGCAGTACCCCCCAGGGGGAGGAAGCTTTCTTT
TRBJ1-2	.	TRBV4-2	TRBD1	CASSQPGQGPGYTF	TGTGCCAGCAGCCAGCCGGGACAGGGTCCAGGCTACACCTTC
TRBJ1-3	once	TRBV19	.	CASREARSSGNTIYF	TGTGCCAGTAGGGAGGCCAGAAGCTCTGGAAACACCATATATTTT
TRBJ1-4	.	TRBV5-5	TRBD1	CASSLEGTVPNEKLFF	TGTGCCAGCAGCTTGGAGGGGACAGTGCCTAATGAAAAACTGTTTTTT